These T cell receptor beta chains were read from a single sample in a study of blood T cells in healthy people across ages. MiXCR was run by TCRdb on the 5' RACE reads, yielding one entry per CDR3 protein. The data show more than 900,000 distinct CDR3 sequences, almost 25% seen once. These data were also filed under a second study, of T cells of mothers and their children.

The sequenced sample was blood. The receptors come from a girl under 10 years old in good health. The CDR3 runs from the conserved cysteine through the conserved F or W. The D gene is left open where the match is weak. A clone size is listed for some rows: how often the clone was seen (once, few, many), or a class if it is expanded.

>NA|TRBV7-6|TRBD2|TRBJ2-1
TGTGCCAGCAGCCTGTGGGGGGGAAAGGGACTAGCGGGAGAGGAGCAGTTCTTC
CASSLWGGKGLAGEEQFF
>few|TRBV29-1|TRBD1|TRBJ1-4
TGCAGCGCTACCGACAGGGGTGGTAATGAAAAACTGTTTTTT
CSATDRGGNEKLFF
>few|TRBV6-1|TRBD2|TRBJ2-3
TGTGCCAGCAGTGGACCTAGCGGGGCCACAGATACGCAGTATTTT
CASSGPSGATDTQYF
>NA|TRBV9|NA|TRBJ1-1
TGTGCCAGCAGGGGCGGAATAAACACTGAAGCTTTCTTT
CASRGGINTEAFF
>few|TRBV7-9|NA|TRBJ1-1
TGTGCCAGCACCCGTCTGGGGGGGATCAGTCAGGCTGGGACTGAAGCTTTCTTT
CASTRLGGISQAGTEAFF
>NA|TRBV7-9|TRBD2|TRBJ2-5
TGTGCCAGCTCTCAAAGGACTGGCGGGGGGGTCTTGGAGACCCAGTACTTC
CASSQRTGGGVLETQYF
>NA|TRBV12-3/TRBV12-4|NA|TRBJ1-1
TGTGCCAGCAGTAGTCATTCTGGCACTGAAGCTTTCTTT
CASSSHSGTEAFF
>NA|TRBV7-9|NA|TRBJ2-7
TGTGCCAGCAGCTTAACGGGTCCCTGGGGGCTCGAGCAGTACTTC
CASSLTGPWGLEQYF
>NA|TRBV10-3|NA|TRBJ1-5
TGTGCCATCAGTGATCGAAATCAGCCCCAGCATTTT
CAISDRNQPQHF
>few|TRBV4-1|TRBD2|TRBJ2-7
TGCGCCAGCAGCCATGCCCCTAGCGGGAGCCTCAACGAGCAGTACTTC
CASSHAPSGSLNEQYF
>NA|TRBV27|NA|TRBJ2-7
TGTGCCAGCAGCCCCACCGGACAGTTTCTCTACGAGCAGTACTTC
CASSPTGQFLYEQYF
>few|TRBV28|NA|TRBJ2-7
TGTGCCAGCAGTTTCGACAGCCGCGAGCAGTACTTC
CASSFDSREQYF
>NA|TRBV20-1|NA|TRBJ2-3
TGCAGTGCTAGGTCAATAGCGGAAGGGCTTACAGATACGCAGTCTTTT
CSARSIAEGLTDTQSF
>NA|TRBV12-3/TRBV12-4|NA|TRBJ2-5
TGTGCCAGCAGTTTAGAACTTGCAGCGCCGGCGTACCAAGAGACCCAGTACTTC
CASSLELAAPAYQETQYF
>few|TRBV5-1|NA|TRBJ2-7
TGCGCCAGCAGCTTGGGCGGGGTAAACGAGCAGTACTTC
CASSLGGVNEQYF
>many|TRBV12-3/TRBV12-4|NA|TRBJ2-7
TGTGCCAGCAGTTTATACGAGCAGTACTTC
CASSLYEQYF
>few|TRBV29-1|NA|TRBJ1-5
TGCAGCGTTGGGGAGGCGCTCAATCAGCCCCAGCATTTT
CSVGEALNQPQHF
>NA|TRBV3-1|TRBD1|TRBJ1-4
TGTGCCAGCAGCCAAGATCTGACAGGGGACGAAAAACTGTTTTTT
CASSQDLTGDEKLFF
>NA|TRBV18|TRBD1|TRBJ1-2
TGTGCCAGCTCCCGGGACAGTCATGGCTACACCTTC
CASSRDSHGYTF
>NA|TRBV4-1|NA|TRBJ2-5
TGCGCCAGCAGCCAAGATAGGACCTCCTCGCAAGAGACCCAGTACTTC
CASSQDRTSSQETQYF
>NA|TRBV3-1|NA|TRBJ2-1
TGTGCCAGCAGCCAAGAAAGGGCGGGGCTTAGCTATGAGCAGTTCTTC
CASSQERAGLSYEQFF
>few|TRBV7-9|TRBD1|TRBJ1-4
TGTGCCAGCAGCGCGGGACAGAATGAAAAACTGTTTTTT
CASSAGQNEKLFF
>NA|TRBV19|NA|TRBJ2-1
TGTGCCAGTAGTATATCCCCCACGAGCAATGAGCAGTTCTTC
CASSISPTSNEQFF
>NA|TRBV25-1|NA|TRBJ2-3
TGTGCCAGCAGTGATTCGGGGCGCCTCGCAGATACGCAGTATTTT
CASSDSGRLADTQYF
>few|TRBV24-1|TRBD1|TRBJ2-3
TGTGCCACCAGTGATTTGGGGGACAGGGGGACAGATACGCAGTATTTT
CATSDLGDRGTDTQYF
>NA|TRBV21-1|NA|TRBJ2-1
TGTGCCAGCAGCAAATGGCTGAGCCAGCAGGCAAATGAGCAGTTCTTC
CASSKWLSQQANEQFF
>NA|TRBV20-1|TRBD2|TRBJ2-7
TGCAGTGCTTCGACTAGCGGGAGCTCCTACGAGCAGTACTTC
CSASTSGSSYEQYF
>many|TRBV6-5|NA|TRBJ2-5
TGTGCCAGCAGTTACAGCGGCCTCCAAGAGACCCAGTACTTC
CASSYSGLQETQYF
>NA|TRBV11-3|NA|TRBJ2-1
TGTGCCAGCAGCTTAGACACGGGAGAGCAGTTCTTC
CASSLDTGEQFF
>few|TRBV29-1|TRBD1|TRBJ2-1
TGCAGCGCCCCCTCAGGGGGTGAGCAGTTCTTC
CSAPSGGEQFF
>NA|TRBV5-1|NA|TRBJ2-3
TGCGCCAGCAAAGAGGAGGGGGATACGCAGTATTTT
CASKEEGDTQYF
>few|TRBV29-1|NA|TRBJ2-6
TGCAGCGTTGAAAACTCTGGGGCCAACGTCCTGACTTTC
CSVENSGANVLTF
>few|TRBV7-8|TRBD1|TRBJ2-7
TGTGCCAGCAGCTCGGCCGGGACAGGGTCCCACGAGCAGTACTTC
CASSSAGTGSHEQYF
>few|TRBV5-1|NA|TRBJ1-5
TGCGCCAGCAGCGGGTGTCAGCCCCAGCATTTT
CASSGCQPQHF
>few|TRBV11-2|NA|TRBJ2-3
TGTGCCAGCAGCTTATTCGAAACCCACACAGATACGCAGTATTTT
CASSLFETHTDTQYF
>NA|TRBV14|NA|TRBJ2-2
TGTGCCAGCAGCCAAGAACCCAGACCCGGGGAGCTGTTTTTT
CASSQEPRPGELFF
>NA|TRBV11-2|TRBD2|TRBJ2-1
TGTGCCAGCAGTCAACTAGCGGGAGGGGGTAATGAGCAGTTCTTC
CASSQLAGGGNEQFF
>NA|TRBV20-1|TRBD2|TRBJ2-7
TGCGGTGCTAGGATGACTAGCGGGTACCCCTACGAGCAGTACTTC
CGARMTSGYPYEQYF
>NA|TRBV28|NA|TRBJ2-7
TGTGCCAGCAGTCGATCTAGCGAGCCAAGTCCCTACGAGCAGTACTTC
CASSRSSEPSPYEQYF
>few|TRBV24-1|NA|TRBJ2-5
TGTGCCACCAGTGATTTGGCCGGAGGAGTAGCCCGGGAGACCCAGTACTTC
CATSDLAGGVARETQYF
>NA|TRBV5-6|NA|TRBJ2-6
TGTGCCAGCAGCGGCATCGGGTCTGGGGCCAACGTCCTGACTTTC
CASSGIGSGANVLTF